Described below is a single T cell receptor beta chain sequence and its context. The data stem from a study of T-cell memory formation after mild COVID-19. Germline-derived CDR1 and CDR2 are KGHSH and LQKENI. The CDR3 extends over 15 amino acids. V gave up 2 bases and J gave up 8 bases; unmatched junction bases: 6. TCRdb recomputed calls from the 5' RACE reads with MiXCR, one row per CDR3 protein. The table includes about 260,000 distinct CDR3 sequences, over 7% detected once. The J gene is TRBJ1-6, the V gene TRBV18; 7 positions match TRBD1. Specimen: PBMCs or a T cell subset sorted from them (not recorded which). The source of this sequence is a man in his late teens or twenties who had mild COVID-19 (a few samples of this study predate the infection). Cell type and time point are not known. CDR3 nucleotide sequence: TGTGCCAGCTCACCAATGACAGGGAAAGATTCACCCCTCCACTTT. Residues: CASSPMTGKDSPLHF.